The source of this T cell receptor beta chain is a study of CD8 T cells in ankylosing spondylitis. Study-wide results and limits: Disease-linked clones bore a CD8+ phenotype, appearing relatively rarely in peripheral blood.

One entry per CDR3 protein results from TCRdb running MiXCR on the 5' RACE reads. The sample holds under 200,000 distinct CDR3 sequences, approximately 13% seen once. This clonotype was picked up many times. Its antigen remains unidentified. This CDR3 contains 14 residues. Between the trimmed V and J ends, which lost 0 bases and 3 bases, there was a span of 7 bases. CDR1 is KGHSH, CDR2 LQKENI, per germline. Sample: blood, either unsorted or a sorted T cell fraction (not recorded which). The chain employs TRBV18 and TRBJ2-3; D is unclear. This TCR was sampled from a female donor with ankylosing spondylitis or in good health (not recorded which). The CDR3 DNA is TGTGCCAGCTCACCACCGGGCGCAACAGATACGCAGTATTTT. It yields the protein CASSPPGATDTQYF.